A selection of T cell receptor beta chains follows, all from one sample in a study of T cell responses to AZD1222 COVID-19 vaccine. Measured with immunoSEQ multiplex PCR; TCRdb has only the in-frame clones, and not every one. Of roughly 97,000 clones in the sample, roughly 86% were seen once. The sequencing here drew on peripheral blood, taken 28 days after the second dose of the MenACWY control vaccine. The receptors here all came from an adult who received the MenACWY meningococcal vaccine as a control. CDR3s include the opening cysteine and the closing phenylalanine or tryptophan. A D gene is named only where the DNA matches it firmly.

cdr3_nt cdr3_aa j_call v_call d_call
TGTGCCAGCAGCTTCTATGCCAGGGCGTACAATGAGCAGTTCTTC CASSFYARAYNEQFF TRBJ2-1 TRBV7-2 -
TGTGCCAGTACCCAGGGGAGCGGGGGGGCGGATACGCAGTATTTT CASTQGSGGADTQYF TRBJ2-3 TRBV19 TRBD2
TGTGCCAGCAATCAACAGGGCGCCAAATCCTACGAGCAGTACTTC CASNQQGAKSYEQYF TRBJ2-7 TRBV6-6 -
TGCGCCAGCAGCTCGCTCCTGACTAGCGGGGGGGCCCTCCCCATTCCGTACGAGCAGTACTTC CASSSLLTSGGALPIPYEQYF TRBJ2-7 TRBV5-1 TRBD2
TGTGCCAGCAGCTTGTGGGGCAGGGGGAGTGAGACCCAGTACTTC CASSLWGRGSETQYF TRBJ2-5 TRBV5-4 TRBD1
TGTGCCATCAGTGACCCCGGGACAGTAAACACTGAAGCTTTCTTT CAISDPGTVNTEAFF TRBJ1-1 TRBV10-3 TRBD1
TGTGCCAGCAGTTATCCCGGACGAGCTGGGGCCAACGTCCTGACTTTC CASSYPGRAGANVLTF TRBJ2-6 TRBV6-2/TRBV6-3 -
TGTGCCAGCAGCTTGGGGGACAGGGGCCTTCAAGAGACCCAGTACTTC CASSLGDRGLQETQYF TRBJ2-5 TRBV7-9 TRBD1
TGTGCCAGCAGCGTAGGTGCGGGGGGGCTAGAGACCCAGTACTTC CASSVGAGGLETQYF TRBJ2-5 TRBV9 TRBD2
TGCGCCAGCAGCTTGGGACAGGGGAGCGGCAATCAGCCCCAGCATTTT CASSLGQGSGNQPQHF TRBJ1-5 TRBV5-1 TRBD1
TGTGCCAGTAACCCATTTCGGGGCTATACCCCCTCGAAAGAGACCCAGTACTTC CASNPFRGYTPSKETQYF TRBJ2-5 TRBV19 -
TGTGCCAGTAGTGTCGGGTCAGGGACCCTCATTCCTTACGAGCAGTACTTC CASSVGSGTLIPYEQYF TRBJ2-7 TRBV19 -
TGTGCCACTTCGACAGGGGGCTACGAGCAGTACTTC CATSTGGYEQYF TRBJ2-7 TRBV5-4 TRBD1
TGTGCCAGCGGGGGACAGTTGACGAACACTGAAGCTTTCTTT CASGGQLTNTEAFF TRBJ1-1 TRBV28 TRBD1
TGCGCCAGCAGACCCCCAGGACAGGGAAATGGCTACACCTTC CASRPPGQGNGYTF TRBJ1-2 TRBV5-1 TRBD1
TGTGCCAGCAGCGTCGATATGGGACAGGGGAGGGATGGCTACACCTTC CASSVDMGQGRDGYTF TRBJ1-2 TRBV5-4 TRBD1
TGTGCCAGCAGCCCGAGGACAGCTGAAGCTTTCTTT CASSPRTAEAFF TRBJ1-1 TRBV5-5 -